This TCR beta chain was documented in a study of OX40 agonist ivuxolimab in advanced cancers. Study information: Six ivuxolimab dose levels, 0.01 to 10 mg/kg, were given intravenously every 2 weeks. Each dose-escalation patient presented with hepatocellular carcinoma, melanoma, renal cell or head and neck cancer.

J lost 8 bases, V lost 1 base, and 17 bases had no gene match. CDR3 length equals 18 residues. Germline CDR1 and CDR2: SGDLS and YYNGEE. Assay used: immunoSEQ multiplex PCR; TCRdb lists only in-frame clones, some missing. This table holds about 73,000 clones, 75% to 90% found once. Autoimmune disease history or systemic immunosuppression led to patient exclusion. The rearrangement uses TRBV9 and TRBJ2-1, with 8 bases identical to TRBD2. Here the sequenced sample was CD4+ or CD8+ T cells sorted from blood, taken in a trial of the OX40 agonist ivuxolimab. The source of this sequence is an adult with an advanced solid tumor such as melanoma, head and neck, liver or kidney cancer. CDR3 in DNA: TGTGCCAGCAGCGTATCTTCGTTTCATAGCGGGAAGATCGATGAGCAGTTCTTC. Protein product: CASSVSSFHSGKIDEQFF.